Below, 7 T cell receptor beta chains from the same sample are listed, as sequenced in a study of cytomegalovirus exposure and HLA in healthy donors. This table comes from immunoSEQ multiplex PCR, and its TCRdb copy is limited to in-frame clones, with some not included. Of 200,000 to 300,000 clones in the sample, around 87% are singletons; the top ten hold 0.95% to 1.5%. Material for sequencing was PBMCs. The receptors were gathered from a woman in her 30s in good health and CMV-seropositive.

This chain links TRBV25-1 with TRBJ2-5; D may be TRBD2 (6 bases). Germline CDR1 MGHDK, CDR2 SYGVNS. The length of the CDR3 is 12 residues. V dropped 4 bases and J dropped 5 bases, with 8 bases sitting between them. CDR3 region: CASSGAGETQYF. The CDR3 DNA follows: TGTGCCAGCAGTGGGGCGGGGGAGACCCAGTACTTC.

This clone appeared once. This chain joins TRBV5-6 and TRBJ1-1; a weak D match, TRBD1 (5 bases). This CDR3 is 12 amino acids long. The ends were cut back, 2 bases at V and 6 bases at J, with 8 bases in the middle. CDR1 is SGHDT and CDR2 is YYEEEE in the germline V gene. As DNA, the CDR3 is TGTGCCAGCAGCTTTTGGGGGGCTGAAGCTTTCTTT. Translating it yields CASSFWGAEAFF.

Only one count was recorded for this clone. V is TRBV19 and J is TRBJ2-7; D call uncertain. Between the trimmed V and J ends, which lost 5 bases and 2 bases, there was a span of 10 bases. This CDR3 has 13 amino acids. Germline CDR1 and CDR2: LNHDA and SQIVND (reference sequence). The CDR3 DNA follows: TGTGCCAGTAGTGTCACAGAGACCTACGAGCAGTACTTC. Its protein is CASSVTETYEQYF.

This clone has only a few counts. The gene calls are TRBV6-6 and TRBJ1-2; D is undetermined. There are 14 residues in the CDR3. Germline V gene data show CDR1 as MNHNY and CDR2 as SVGAGI (reference sequence). Trimming stripped 2 bases from V and 6 bases from J, with 13 bases between. The CDR3 protein is CASSYPSTEDGYTF. CDR3 in DNA: TGTGCCAGCAGTTACCCTTCGACGGAGGATGGCTACACCTTC.

The chain uses TRBV6-7 and TRBJ1-5; weak D call: TRBD1 (5 bases). TRBV6-7 has ORF status, its function being uncertain. This CDR3 spans 15 amino acids. The V end lost 2 bases, the J end lost 4 bases, and 12 bases lay between the germline ends. Written as DNA, the CDR3 is TGTGCCAGCAGTTACCCACAGGATGCTAATCAGCCCCAGCATTTT. Its translation is CASSYPQDANQPQHF.

This chain joins TRBV20-1 and TRBJ2-3; D uncertain. The V end was cut by 6 bases, the J end by 7 bases, with 11 bases between. There are 11 residues in the CDR3. Germline CDR1 and CDR2: DFQATT and SNEGSKA (reference sequence). In DNA form, the CDR3 reads TGCAGTGCGTCCCACGCTAATACGCAGTATTTT. Protein sequence: CSASHANTQYF.

The chain links TRBV19 to TRBJ1-2; maybe TRBD1 (6 bases). V gave up 7 bases and J gave up 2 bases, with 17 bases separating them. The CDR3 has 15 amino acids. Germline V lookup: CDR1 LNHDA, CDR2 SQIVND (reference sequence). The CDR3 DNA reads TGTGCCAGTACCCTCATGAGGGGGACCAACTATGGCTACACCTTC. It translates to CASTLMRGTNYGYTF.